This TCR beta chain came from a study of blood T cell repertoires in COVID-19. Study background: The study drew acute and convalescent COVID-19 samples from the United States, Italy and Spain. From T cells, B-cell-depleted T cells, or PBMCs came the material, which was cDNA or gDNA.

Participant-given clinical history determined each cohort assignment. The sample holds a few counts of this clone. This CDR3 has 16 amino acids. The V segment lost 5 bases and the J segment 1 base; nucleotides outside the gene matches: 3. Germline CDR1 MDHEN, CDR2 SYDVKM. In the original analysis: Quantification of nucleated cells was approximated via reference gene primer amplification. Profiled with immunoSEQ multiplex PCR; TCRdb holds only in-frame clones, not every one. V and J calls and clone size are given by that table; D and trimming were obtained from the DNA. The sample comprises about 380,000 clones, more than 75% of which are singletons, and 0.9% to 1.5% rests with the top ten.

This sequence joins TRBV28 and TRBJ2-6, with 9 bases that match TRBD1. The source of this sequence is a woman aged 18 to 35 who had recovered from COVID-19. Sequenced input: PBMCs or T cells enriched from blood (not recorded which). The CDR3 DNA reads TGTGCCAGCAGTGGACAGGGGAAATCTGGGGCCAACGTCCTGACTTTC. Encoded protein: CASSGQGKSGANVLTF.